This passage covers 9 T cell receptor beta chains from one sample sequenced in a study of T cells in localized non-small cell lung cancer. Repertoires were generated with immunoSEQ multiplex PCR, while TCRdb's copy carries only in-frame clones and drops some. The data hold 40,000 to 55,000 clones, with approximately 81% observed a single time. This specimen consisted of peripheral blood mononuclear cells, obtained before any cancer treatment. The receptors come from a man aged 35-75 years with stage III lung adenocarcinoma.

CDR3 sequence: CASTRVMGGYEQYF. Written as DNA, the CDR3 is TGTGCCAGCACCCGAGTAATGGGGGGCTACGAGCAGTACTTC. The rearrangement uses TRBV27 and TRBJ2-7; tentative D call: TRBD2 (6 bases). V lost 7 bases and J 3 bases, leaving 16 bases between the germline ends. CDR1 is MNHEY and CDR2 is SMNVEV in the germline V gene (reference sequence). The CDR3 length is 14 residues.

J is TRBJ2-7 and V is TRBV30; D call uncertain. This CDR3 comprises 13 residues. Germline assignment: CDR1 GTSNPN and CDR2 SVGIG (reference sequence). Between the trimmed V and J ends, which lost 4 bases and 0 bases, there was a span of 10 bases. Here the CDR3 reads CAWNPSSSYEQYF. The CDR3 DNA reads as TGTGCCTGGAACCCCAGCAGCTCCTACGAGCAGTACTTC.

The table lists this clone with a count of one. It is likely a read error, because the conserved phenylalanine at the end of the CDR3 is missing. V usage is TRBV5-4 and J usage is TRBJ2-7; weak D call: TRBD1 (6 bases). The CDR3 is 13 amino acids. Deletions cut 0 bases from V and 2 bases from J, with 6 bases between. Germline V gene lookup returns CDR1 SGHNT and CDR2 YYREEE (reference sequence). CDR3 coding DNA: TGTGCCAGCAGCTTGGACAGGGCCTACGAGCAGTACCTC. Its translation is CASSLDRAYEQYL.

The chain combines TRBV6-1 with TRBJ2-6; 7 bases map to TRBD2. This CDR3 is built from 17 residues. V lost 2 bases and J lost 2; bases outside the gene matches: 6. CDR1 is MNHNS and CDR2 is SASEGT in the germline V gene. The CDR3: CASSEMGGSTGANVLTF. CDR3 DNA: TGTGCCAGCAGTGAAATGGGGGGGAGCACTGGGGCCAACGTCCTGACTTTC.

This chain links TRBV15 with TRBJ2-7; D is possibly TRBD1 (5 bases). Germline V CDR1 and CDR2: LNHNV, YYDKDF (reference sequence). The V end was cut by 0 bases, the J end by 3 bases, with 9 bases between. This CDR3 has 14 residues. CDR3 loop: CATSREGAVYEQYF. Here the CDR3 DNA reads TGTGCCACCAGCAGAGAAGGGGCCGTCTACGAGCAGTACTTC.

Concerning this clone: Other DNA sequences within the sample encode an identical CDR3. This rearrangement joins TRBV5-1 to TRBJ2-3; 9 bases match TRBD2. The V gene end was trimmed by 9 bases and the J gene end by 0 bases; junction bases not matched to a gene: 11. Per the germline V gene, CDR1 is SGHRS and CDR2 is YFSETQ. The CDR3 has 16 amino acids. The CDR3 region has the DNA TGCGCCACCAACCCTTCTAGCGGGGTTAGCACAGATACGCAGTATTTT. It codes for CATNPSSGVSTDTQYF.

This chain uses TRBV5-1 with TRBJ2-7; 10 bases fit TRBD2. Germline CDR1 is SGHRS and CDR2 is YFSETQ. This CDR3 region has 15 residues. J lost 1 base, V lost 0 bases, and 1 base had no gene match. The CDR3 DNA follows: TGCGCCAGCAGCTTGGAACTAGCGGGGTCCTACGAGCAGTACTTC. Encoded protein: CASSLELAGSYEQYF.

The genes are TRBV27 and TRBJ1-1; no definite D call. CDR3 length: 11 amino acids. Trimming cost V 8 bases and J 5 bases, with 9 bases left between them. Germline values: CDR1 MNHEY, CDR2 SMNVEV (reference sequence). The CDR3 nucleotides read TGTGCCAGCCGGTGGGGAACTGAAGCTTTCTTT. As protein: CASRWGTEAFF.

J is TRBJ2-1 and V is TRBV11-2; 10 positions match TRBD2. The germline V gene encodes CDR1 SGHAT and CDR2 FQNNGV. The CDR3 covers 20 residues. Unmatched junction bases numbered 12, after V lost 0 bases and J lost 1 base. The CDR3 here is CASSLERASGGSSSYNEQFF. In DNA form, the CDR3 reads TGTGCCAGCAGCTTAGAACGGGCTAGCGGGGGATCAAGTTCCTACAATGAGCAGTTCTTC.